These T cell receptor beta chains were read from a single sample in a study of T cells in Graves' hyperthyroidism and ophthalmopathy. TCRdb re-called the multiplex PCR reads through MiXCR, storing one row per CDR3 protein. The sample consists of around 370,000 distinct CDR3 sequences, around a sixth of them appearing once. Sequenced material: blood. The receptors here all came from a man aged 18 to 29 with Graves' ophthalmopathy. The CDR3 runs from the conserved cysteine through the conserved F or W. Each record gives: D gene, J gene, clone size, V gene, CDR3 protein, CDR3 DNA. The D gene is left open where the match is weak. Expanded clones get a size class; other rows say once, few or many, or leave the size out.

-	TRBJ1-1	many	TRBV15	CATSRDRSNTEAFF	TGTGCCACCAGCAGAGATCGATCGAACACTGAAGCTTTCTTT
-	TRBJ2-5	many	TRBV27	CASSYVGPETQYF	TGTGCCAGCAGTTATGTGGGGCCAGAGACCCAGTACTTC
TRBD2	TRBJ2-3	-	TRBV4-1	CASSPDPGLGGDTQYF	TGCGCCAGCAGCCCCGATCCGGGACTAGGGGGGGATACGCAGTATTTT
-	TRBJ2-3	many	TRBV7-2	CASSGGLVDTQYF	TGTGCCAGCAGCGGGGGACTTGTAGATACGCAGTATTTT
-	TRBJ1-2	-	TRBV5-1	CASSLYWQGAGYGYTF	TGCGCCAGCAGCTTGTATTGGCAGGGCGCTGGCTATGGCTACACCTTC
-	TRBJ1-1	many	TRBV3-1	CASSQWGGGPEAFF	TGTGCCAGCAGCCAATGGGGCGGGGGGCCTGAAGCTTTCTTT
-	TRBJ2-2	many	TRBV6-5	CASSYREGGTGELFF	TGTGCCAGCAGTTACCGCGAGGGAGGCACCGGGGAGCTGTTTTTT
-	TRBJ2-7	few	TRBV4-2	CASSQAGGEEYF	TGTGCCAGCAGCCAAGCTGGAGGGGAGGAGTACTTC
-	TRBJ1-5	many	TRBV4-2	CASSQDQVWVNQPQHF	TGTGCCAGCAGCCAAGATCAGGTCTGGGTCAATCAGCCCCAGCATTTT
-	TRBJ1-1	many	TRBV2	CASAPSGVEAFF	TGTGCCAGCGCCCCTTCGGGGGTTGAAGCTTTCTTT
-	TRBJ2-5	many	TRBV12-5	CASGLGQQETQYF	TGTGCTAGTGGTTTGGGGCAGCAAGAGACCCAGTACTTC
TRBD1	TRBJ1-1	-	TRBV4-1	CASVGGTGVVGVAFF	TGCGCCAGCGTCGGAGGGACAGGGGTGGTGGGAGTAGCTTTCTTT
-	TRBJ1-3	-	TRBV6-5	CASRLDVSSGNTIYF	TGTGCCAGCAGACTCGACGTGAGCTCTGGAAACACCATATATTTT
TRBD1	TRBJ1-6	few	TRBV18	CASSPYEGQGDSPLHF	TGTGCCAGCTCACCGTACGAGGGACAGGGGGACTCACCCCTCCACTTT
-	TRBJ1-2	many	TRBV6-1	CASSGPTGVDPYGYTF	TGTGCCAGCAGTGGCCCGACAGGAGTGGATCCCTATGGCTACACCTTC
-	TRBJ2-7	-	TRBV12-3/TRBV12-4	CASSSPGGTGWREQYF	TGTGCCAGCAGTTCCCCGGGGGGGACAGGGTGGCGCGAGCAGTACTTC
-	TRBJ2-3	many	TRBV5-8	CASTLSLGGSPDTQYF	TGTGCCAGCACCCTCTCACTCGGGGGCTCTCCAGATACGCAGTATTTT
-	TRBJ2-3	many	TRBV9	CASSKTTGTDTQYF	TGTGCCAGCAGCAAGACCACAGGGACAGATACGCAGTATTTT
-	TRBJ2-5	-	TRBV19	CASGSPDRREETQYF	TGTGCCAGTGGCTCCCCCGACAGGAGGGAAGAGACCCAGTACTTC
-	TRBJ1-5	-	TRBV6-1	CASSPDMYSNQPQHF	TGTGCCAGCAGCCCAGACATGTATAGCAATCAGCCCCAGCATTTT